This TCR beta chain was found in a study of Graves' ophthalmopathy and Graves' hyperthyroidism. For the study at large: Peripheral blood sampling occurred at initial diagnosis, before any treatment.

The V gene's germline CDR1 is SNHLY and CDR2 FYNNEI. J was trimmed by 0 bases and V by 7 bases; bases with no gene match: 8. The CDR3 totals 15 residues. Concerning this clonotype: Its antigen is unidentified.

The sequenced template was RNA, covering the TCR beta CDR3 region. The library came from an HTBI-primed first-round RT-PCR and a second-round multiplex PCR. MiXCR, applied by TCRdb to the multiplex PCR reads, yields one record per CDR3 protein. The data show tens of thousands of distinct CDR3 sequences, 52% seen once. Pregnancy or lactation, uncontrolled infections and other autoimmune diseases were grounds for excluding patients. Whole-study findings and limits: For predicting ophthalmopathy progression, the model had 70.59% sensitivity and roughly 77% specificity. Detection in blood was also observed for most expanded thyroid clonotypes above 0.001 frequency.

The chain employs TRBV2 and TRBJ2-7, with TRBD2 identical over 8 bases. The origin of this receptor is an adult man with Graves' ophthalmopathy. Sequences were obtained from peripheral blood. The CDR3 sequence: CASNILAESSYEQYF. Here the CDR3 DNA reads TGTGCCAGCAACATACTAGCGGAGAGCTCCTACGAGCAGTACTTC.